The entry below describes one TCR beta chain. Its antigen is unknown. The sample originates from a study of a mutant IDH1 vaccine in newly diagnosed glioma. Study-wide background: Patients arrived already treated with radiotherapy, temozolomide, or both, most having had both.

TCRdb keeps only in-frame clones here, not all; method: immunoSEQ multiplex PCR. Of roughly 31,000 clones listed, around 82% are singletons. V lost 5 bases to trimming and J lost 8 bases, with 13 bases between them. The length of the CDR3 is 13 residues. Looked up from germline, CDR1 is LNHDA and CDR2 is SQIVND (reference sequence). Noted time point: week 47, end of study. With topical imiquimod, each dose of the vaccine consisted of 300 ug of mutant IDH1 20-mer peptide. This sequence was found in a man younger than 40 with glioma. The chain is built from TRBV19 and TRBJ2-1, with D tentatively TRBD2 (5 bases). Source: PBMCs, taken from a glioma patient whose treatment included an IDH1 peptide vaccine. CDR3 amino acids: CASSDRDWDEQFF. The CDR3 DNA is TGTGCCAGTAGTGACCGGGATTGGGATGAGCAGTTCTTC.